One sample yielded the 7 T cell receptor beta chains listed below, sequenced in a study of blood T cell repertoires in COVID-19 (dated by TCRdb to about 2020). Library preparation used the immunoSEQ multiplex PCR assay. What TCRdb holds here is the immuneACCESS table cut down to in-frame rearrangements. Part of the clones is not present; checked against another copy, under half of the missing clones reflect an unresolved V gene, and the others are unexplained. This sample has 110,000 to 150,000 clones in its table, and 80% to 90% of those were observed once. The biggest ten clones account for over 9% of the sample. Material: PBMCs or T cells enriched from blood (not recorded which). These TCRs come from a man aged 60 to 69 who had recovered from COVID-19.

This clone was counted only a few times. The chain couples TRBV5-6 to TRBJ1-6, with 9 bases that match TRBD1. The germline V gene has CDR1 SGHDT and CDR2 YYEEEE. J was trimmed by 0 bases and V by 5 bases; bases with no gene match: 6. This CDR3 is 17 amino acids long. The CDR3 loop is CASSDGQGNSYNSPLHF. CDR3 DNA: TGTGCCAGCAGTGATGGACAGGGGAACTCCTATAATTCACCCCTCCACTTT.

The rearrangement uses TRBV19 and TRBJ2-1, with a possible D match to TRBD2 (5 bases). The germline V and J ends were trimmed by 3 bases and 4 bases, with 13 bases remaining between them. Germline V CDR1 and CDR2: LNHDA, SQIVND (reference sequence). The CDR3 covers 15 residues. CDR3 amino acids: CASSIRLAVYNEQFF. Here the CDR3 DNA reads TGTGCCAGTAGTATTCGGCTAGCAGTATACAATGAGCAGTTCTTC.

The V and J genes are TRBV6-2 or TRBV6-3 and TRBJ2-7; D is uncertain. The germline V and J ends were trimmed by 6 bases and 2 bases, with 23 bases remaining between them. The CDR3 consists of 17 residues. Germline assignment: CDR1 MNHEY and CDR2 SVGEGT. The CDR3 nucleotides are TGTGCCAGCAGCCCTCTTGTGCCGGGTCCGGTTCCCTACGAGCAGTACTTC. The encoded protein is CASSPLVPGPVPYEQYF.

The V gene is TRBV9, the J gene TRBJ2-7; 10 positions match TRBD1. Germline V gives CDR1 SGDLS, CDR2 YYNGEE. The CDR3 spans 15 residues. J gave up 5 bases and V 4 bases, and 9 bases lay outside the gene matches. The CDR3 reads CASSPRDRGFDEQYF. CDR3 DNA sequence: TGTGCCAGCAGCCCCCGGGACAGGGGTTTTGACGAGCAGTACTTC. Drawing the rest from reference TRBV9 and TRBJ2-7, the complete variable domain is DSGVTQTPKHLITATGQRVTLRCSPRSGDLSVYWYQQSLDQGLQFLIQYYNGEERAKGNILERFSAQQFPDLHSELNLSSLELGDSALYFCASSPRDRGFDEQYFGPGTRLTVT.

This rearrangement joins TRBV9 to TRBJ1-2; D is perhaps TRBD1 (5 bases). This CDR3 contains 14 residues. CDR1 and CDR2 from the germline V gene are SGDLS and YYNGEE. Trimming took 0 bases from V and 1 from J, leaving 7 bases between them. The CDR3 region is CASSVGQGNYGYTF. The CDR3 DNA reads TGTGCCAGCAGCGTAGGGCAGGGTAACTATGGCTACACCTTC.

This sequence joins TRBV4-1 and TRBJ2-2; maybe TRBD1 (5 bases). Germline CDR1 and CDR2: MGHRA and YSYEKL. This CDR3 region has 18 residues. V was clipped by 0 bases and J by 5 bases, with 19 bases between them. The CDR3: CASSQDPRQFPSTGELFF. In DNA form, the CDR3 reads TGCGCCAGCAGCCAAGACCCAAGACAGTTCCCGTCGACCGGGGAGCTGTTTTTT.

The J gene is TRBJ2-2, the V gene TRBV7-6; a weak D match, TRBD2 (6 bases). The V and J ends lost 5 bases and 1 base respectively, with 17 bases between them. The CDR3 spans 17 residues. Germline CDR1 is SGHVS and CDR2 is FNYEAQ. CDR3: CASSPEGGSGNTGELFF. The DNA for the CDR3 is TGTGCCAGCAGCCCCGAAGGAGGTAGCGGGAACACCGGGGAGCTGTTTTTT.